This is a list of T cell receptor beta chains from one sample in a study of T cell responses to AZD1222 COVID-19 vaccine. TCRdb's copy holds only in-frame clones and misses some; the assay was immunoSEQ multiplex PCR. Among under 200,000 clones listed, around 90% were seen once. The sequences come from peripheral blood, collected on day 0 of AZD1222 vaccination. Receptor source: an adult in good health. Each CDR3 is given with its conserved first and last residue. D genes are given only for firm matches. Size tells how often a clone was seen (once, few, many) or the class of an expanded clone, and some rows leave it out.

CDR3nt,CDR3aa,len,abundance,d_gene,j_gene,v_gene
TGTGCCAGCAGCTTAACAGCTCACTACGAGCAGTACTTC,CASSLTAHYEQYF,13,.,.,TRBJ2-7,TRBV11-3
TGTGCCAGCAGTCCTCGGGGTGAGCAGTTCTTC,CASSPRGEQFF,11,.,.,TRBJ2-1,TRBV6-5
TGTGCCAGCAGCCCCCGGACTAGCGGGAGAGTCGCTGGGGCCAACGTCCTGACTTTC,CASSPRTSGRVAGANVLTF,19,.,TRBD2,TRBJ2-6,TRBV9
TGTGCCAGCAGCCATTCCGGGACAGGGCTTTACAATGAGCAGTTCTTC,CASSHSGTGLYNEQFF,16,.,TRBD1,TRBJ2-1,TRBV3-1/TRBV3-2
TGTGCCAGCAGCAAGCGGGAGTCTTACGAGCAGTACTTC,CASSKRESYEQYF,13,.,TRBD2,TRBJ2-7,TRBV6-5
TGTGCCAGCAGTTTAGTCTCCAGGACCAATCAGCCCCAGCATTTT,CASSLVSRTNQPQHF,15,.,.,TRBJ1-5,TRBV28
TGTGCCAGCAGTCCCGACAGGGGCACTGAAGCTTTCTTT,CASSPDRGTEAFF,13,.,TRBD1,TRBJ1-1,TRBV6-5
TGTGCCAGCAGCCGTAGCGGGGGCGGGGAGCTGTTTTTT,CASSRSGGGELFF,13,.,TRBD2,TRBJ2-2,TRBV5-4
TGTGCCAGCAGCCGTAGCGTTGAAGCCTACAATGAGCAGTTCTTC,CASSRSVEAYNEQFF,15,.,.,TRBJ2-1,TRBV7-6
TGTGCCAGCAGTTACTCAGGAGGGCTTGCGACCCAGTACTTC,CASSYSGGLATQYF,14,once,.,TRBJ2-5,TRBV6-5
TGTGCCAGCAGTGAGGTAGCGGGAGTTTCCTACAATGAGCAGTTCTTC,CASSEVAGVSYNEQFF,16,.,TRBD2,TRBJ2-1,TRBV2
TGTGCCAGCTCACCGGCCGGGAGGGGGTATGGCTACACCTTC,CASSPAGRGYGYTF,14,.,.,TRBJ1-2,TRBV18
TGTGCCAGCAGCCCACCCCCACGGGACAGGGTCTCAGGCGAGCAGTACTTC,CASSPPPRDRVSGEQYF,17,.,TRBD1,TRBJ2-7,TRBV7-9
TGCGCCAGCAGCCTTCCGAGCTCTGGGGCCAACGTCCTGACTTTC,CASSLPSSGANVLTF,15,few,.,TRBJ2-6,TRBV5-1
TGTGCCACCAGTGTGCGGGGGCGGAACGAGCAGTACTTC,CATSVRGRNEQYF,13,.,.,TRBJ2-7,TRBV24-1
TGTGCCAGCAGCTTATTGGGGGACAGGGGAGTAAACTTC,CASSLLGDRGVNF,13,once,TRBD1,TRBJ2-5,TRBV13
TGTGCCAGCAGCTACAGGGTTGACTGGGAGCTGTTTTTT,CASSYRVDWELFF,13,.,.,TRBJ2-2,TRBV7-2
TGTGCCAGCAGGGGACAGGGGGCGGTTGATTCACCCCTCCACTTT,CASRGQGAVDSPLHF,15,.,TRBD1,TRBJ1-6,TRBV6-1
TGTGCCAGCAGCTTAATGGAGATTTCACCCCTCCACTTT,CASSLMEISPLHF,13,.,.,TRBJ1-6,TRBV7-3
TGTGCCAGCAGCTTAGCTAGCGGAAACAATGAGCAGTTCTTC,CASSLASGNNEQFF,14,.,.,TRBJ2-1,TRBV11-1
TGTGCCACCAGTGACCAGAACACCGGGGAGCTGTTTTTT,CATSDQNTGELFF,13,.,.,TRBJ2-2,TRBV24-1
TGTGCCAGCAGCTTAGGGAGACTAGCGGCAAAAGGTGAGCAGTTCTTC,CASSLGRLAAKGEQFF,16,.,TRBD2,TRBJ2-1,TRBV7-3
TGTGCCAGCTCACCAAGTATGGACGGGAGTAGTGAGCAGTTCTTC,CASSPSMDGSSEQFF,15,.,.,TRBJ2-1,TRBV18
TGTGCCAGCAGTTTAAGCAGCGGGCTCACAGATACGCAGTATTTT,CASSLSSGLTDTQYF,15,few,.,TRBJ2-3,TRBV27
TGTGCCAGCAGCCAAGGGCCCAACAATGAGCAGTTCTTC,CASSQGPNNEQFF,13,.,.,TRBJ2-1,TRBV3-1/TRBV3-2